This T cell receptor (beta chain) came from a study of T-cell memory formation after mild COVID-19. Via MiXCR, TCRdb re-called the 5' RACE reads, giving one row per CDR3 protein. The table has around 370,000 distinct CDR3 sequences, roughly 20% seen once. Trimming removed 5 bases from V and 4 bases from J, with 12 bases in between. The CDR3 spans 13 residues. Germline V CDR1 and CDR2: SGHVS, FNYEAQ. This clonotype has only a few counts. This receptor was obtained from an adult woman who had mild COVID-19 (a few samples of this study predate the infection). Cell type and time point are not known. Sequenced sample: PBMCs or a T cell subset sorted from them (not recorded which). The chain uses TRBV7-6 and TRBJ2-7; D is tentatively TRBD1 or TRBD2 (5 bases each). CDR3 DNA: TGTGCCAGCAGCCGAGGGGCAGAATACGAGCAGTACTTC. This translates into CASSRGAEYEQYF.